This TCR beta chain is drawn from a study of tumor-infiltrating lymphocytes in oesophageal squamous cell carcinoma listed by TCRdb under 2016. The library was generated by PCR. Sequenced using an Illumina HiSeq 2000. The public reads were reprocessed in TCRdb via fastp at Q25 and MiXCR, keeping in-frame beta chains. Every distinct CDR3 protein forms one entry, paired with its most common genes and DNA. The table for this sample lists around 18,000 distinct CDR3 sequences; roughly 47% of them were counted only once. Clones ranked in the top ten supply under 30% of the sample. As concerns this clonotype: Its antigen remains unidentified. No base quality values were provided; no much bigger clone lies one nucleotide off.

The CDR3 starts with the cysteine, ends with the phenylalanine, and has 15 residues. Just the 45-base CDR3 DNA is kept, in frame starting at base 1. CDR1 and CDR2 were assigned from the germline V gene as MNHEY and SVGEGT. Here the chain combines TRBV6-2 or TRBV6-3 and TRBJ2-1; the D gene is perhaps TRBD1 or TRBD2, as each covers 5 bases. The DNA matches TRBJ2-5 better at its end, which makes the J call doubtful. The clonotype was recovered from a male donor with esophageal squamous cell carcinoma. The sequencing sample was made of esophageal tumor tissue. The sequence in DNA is TGTGCCAGCAGTTACGTGGGACGAACCCAAGAGACCCAGTACTTC. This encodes CASSYVGRTQETQYF.